This T cell receptor (beta chain) was documented in a study of cytotoxic CD8 clonotypes in ibrutinib-treated CLL. Sequenced by immunoSEQ multiplex PCR; TCRdb stores in-frame clones only, minus some. The repertoire holds just over 200,000 clones, with roughly three quarters as singletons. Study outcomes and limitations: Among the clonotypes, public ones were uncommon and contracted or held stable on treatment.

A few counts support this clone. What it binds is not known. The sample in question was PBMCs, obtained after 12 months of ibrutinib treatment. This receptor was taken from a human donor with chronic lymphocytic leukemia.

The CDR3 nucleotides are TGTGCCAGCAGGCCTTCCGATTCCTATGGCTACACCTTC. Translation: CASRPSDSYGYTF. The chain uses TRBV25-1 and TRBJ1-2; D unclear. V was pared by 6 bases and J by 4 bases, with 12 bases between. This CDR3 is 13 amino acids long. Per the germline V gene, CDR1 is MGHDK and CDR2 is SYGVNS.